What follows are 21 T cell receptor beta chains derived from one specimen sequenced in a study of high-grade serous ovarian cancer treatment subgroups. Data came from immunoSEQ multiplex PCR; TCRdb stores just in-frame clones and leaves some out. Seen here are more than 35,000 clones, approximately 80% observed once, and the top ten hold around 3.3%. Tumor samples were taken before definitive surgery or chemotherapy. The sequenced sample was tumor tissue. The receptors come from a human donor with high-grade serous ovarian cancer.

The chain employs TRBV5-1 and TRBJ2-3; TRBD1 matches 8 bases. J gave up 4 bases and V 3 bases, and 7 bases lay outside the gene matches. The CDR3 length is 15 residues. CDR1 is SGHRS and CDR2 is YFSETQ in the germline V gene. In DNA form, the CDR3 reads TGCGCCAGCAGCTCAAATGCAGGGGGCGCAGATACGCAGTATTTT. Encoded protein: CASSSNAGGADTQYF.

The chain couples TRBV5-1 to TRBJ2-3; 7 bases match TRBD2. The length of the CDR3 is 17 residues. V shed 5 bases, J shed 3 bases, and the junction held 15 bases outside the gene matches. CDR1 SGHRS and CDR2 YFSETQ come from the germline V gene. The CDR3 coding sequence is TGCGCCAGCAGTTTTTGCGGGAGAATCCCCGATACAGATACGCAGTATTTT. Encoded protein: CASSFCGRIPDTDTQYF.

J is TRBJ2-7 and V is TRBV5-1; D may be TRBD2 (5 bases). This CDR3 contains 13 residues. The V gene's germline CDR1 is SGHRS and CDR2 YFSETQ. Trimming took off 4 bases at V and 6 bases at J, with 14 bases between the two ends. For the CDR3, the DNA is TGCGCCAGCAGCATCAGCTGGGGAGCCGAGCAGTACTTC. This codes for CASSISWGAEQYF.

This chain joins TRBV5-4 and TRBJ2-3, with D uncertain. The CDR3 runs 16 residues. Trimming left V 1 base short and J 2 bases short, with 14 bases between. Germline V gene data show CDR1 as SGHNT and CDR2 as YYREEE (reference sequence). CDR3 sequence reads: CASSLFGSPITDTQYF. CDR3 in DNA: TGTGCCAGCAGCTTGTTCGGTTCTCCTATCACAGATACGCAGTATTTT.

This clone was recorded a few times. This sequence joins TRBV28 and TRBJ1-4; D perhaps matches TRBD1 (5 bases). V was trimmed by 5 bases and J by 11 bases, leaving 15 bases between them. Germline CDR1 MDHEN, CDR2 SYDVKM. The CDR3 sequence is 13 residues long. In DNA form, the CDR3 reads TGTGCCAGCAGTCCGGAGATACGGGGGAAACTGTTTTTT. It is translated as CASSPEIRGKLFF.

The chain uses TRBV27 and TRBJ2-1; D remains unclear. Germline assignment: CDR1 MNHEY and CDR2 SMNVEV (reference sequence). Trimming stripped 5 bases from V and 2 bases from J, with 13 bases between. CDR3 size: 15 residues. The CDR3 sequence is CASSLRSPTYNEQFF. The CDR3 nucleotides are TGTGCCAGCAGTCTCCGGAGTCCTACCTACAATGAGCAGTTCTTC.

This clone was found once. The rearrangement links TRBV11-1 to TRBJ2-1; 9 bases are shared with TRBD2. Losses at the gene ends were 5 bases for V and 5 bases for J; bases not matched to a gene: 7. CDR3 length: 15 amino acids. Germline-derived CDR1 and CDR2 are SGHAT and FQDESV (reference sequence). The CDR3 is CASSPWTSVHNEQFF. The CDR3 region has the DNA TGTGCCAGCAGCCCCTGGACTAGCGTCCACAATGAGCAGTTCTTC.

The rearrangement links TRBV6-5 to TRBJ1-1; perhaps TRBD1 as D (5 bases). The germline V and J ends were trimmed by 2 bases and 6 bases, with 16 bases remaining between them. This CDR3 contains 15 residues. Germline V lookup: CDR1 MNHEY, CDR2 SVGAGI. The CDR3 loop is CASSYSRLGAAEAFF. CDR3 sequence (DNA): TGTGCCAGCAGTTACAGCCGGTTAGGGGCGGCTGAAGCTTTCTTT.

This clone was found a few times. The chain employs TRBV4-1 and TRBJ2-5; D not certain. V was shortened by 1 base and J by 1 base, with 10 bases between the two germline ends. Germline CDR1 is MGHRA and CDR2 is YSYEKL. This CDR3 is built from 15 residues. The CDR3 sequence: CASSQGSTRQETQYF. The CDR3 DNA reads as TGCGCCAGCAGCCAAGGTTCGACCCGCCAAGAGACCCAGTACTTC.

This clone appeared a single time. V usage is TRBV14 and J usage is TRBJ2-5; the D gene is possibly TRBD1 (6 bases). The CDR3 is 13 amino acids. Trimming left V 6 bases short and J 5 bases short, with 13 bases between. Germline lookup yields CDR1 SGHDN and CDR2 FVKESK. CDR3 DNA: TGTGCCAGCAGAGGGCAGGGGCAGGAGACCCAGTACTTC. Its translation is CASRGQGQETQYF.

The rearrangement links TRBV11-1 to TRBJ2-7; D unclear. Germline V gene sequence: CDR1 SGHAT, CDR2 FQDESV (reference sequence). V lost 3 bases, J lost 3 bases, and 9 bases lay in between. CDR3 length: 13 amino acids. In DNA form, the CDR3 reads TGTGCCAGCAGCTTGGGTGACGGCTACGAGCAGTACTTC. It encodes CASSLGDGYEQYF.

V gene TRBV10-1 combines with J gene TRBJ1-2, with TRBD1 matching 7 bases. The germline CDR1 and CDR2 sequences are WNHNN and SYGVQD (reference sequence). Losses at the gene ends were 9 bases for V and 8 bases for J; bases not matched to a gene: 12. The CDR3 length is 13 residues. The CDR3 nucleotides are TGCGCCAGGAGGGGAGGGGGCCCCTGGGGCTACACCTTC. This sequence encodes CARRGGGPWGYTF.

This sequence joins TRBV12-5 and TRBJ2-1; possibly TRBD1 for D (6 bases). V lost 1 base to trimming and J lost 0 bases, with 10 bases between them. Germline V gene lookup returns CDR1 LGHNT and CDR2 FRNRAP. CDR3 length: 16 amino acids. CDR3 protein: CASGLDTGYSYNEQFF. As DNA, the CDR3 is TGTGCTAGTGGTTTGGATACAGGGTACTCCTACAATGAGCAGTTCTTC.

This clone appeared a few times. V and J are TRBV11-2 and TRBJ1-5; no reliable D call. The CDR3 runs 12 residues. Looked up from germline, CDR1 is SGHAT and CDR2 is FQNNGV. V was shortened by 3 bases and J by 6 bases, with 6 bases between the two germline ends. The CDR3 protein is CASSLVGQPQHF. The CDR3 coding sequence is TGTGCCAGCAGCTTGGTGGGTCAGCCCCAGCATTTT.

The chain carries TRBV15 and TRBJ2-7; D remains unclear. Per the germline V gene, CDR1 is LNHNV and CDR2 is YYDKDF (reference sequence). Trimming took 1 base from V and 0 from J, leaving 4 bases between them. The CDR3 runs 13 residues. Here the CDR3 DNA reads TGTGCCACCAGCAGAGTTAACTCCTACGAGCAGTACTTC. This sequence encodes CATSRVNSYEQYF. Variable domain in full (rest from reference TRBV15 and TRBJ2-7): DAMVIQNPRYQVTQFGKPVTLSCSQTLNHNVMYWYQQKSSQAPKLLFHYYDKDFNNEADTPDNFQSRRPNTSFCFLDIRSPGLGDTAMYLCATSRVNSYEQYFGPGTRLTVT.

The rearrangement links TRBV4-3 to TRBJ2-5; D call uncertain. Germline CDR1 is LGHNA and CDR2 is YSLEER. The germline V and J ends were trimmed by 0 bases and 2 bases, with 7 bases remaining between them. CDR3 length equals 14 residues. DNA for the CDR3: TGCGCCAGCAGCCAAGATGACCAGCAAGAGACCCAGTACTTC. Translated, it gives CASSQDDQQETQYF.

The CDR3 nucleotides read TGCGCCAGCAGCCAAGGCGATAGGCACAGCCGCTCTGGGGCCAACGTCCTGACTTTC. Translated: CASSQGDRHSRSGANVLTF. The chain combines TRBV4-3 with TRBJ2-6; D gene uncertain. Germline assignment: CDR1 LGHNA and CDR2 YSLEER. The CDR3 totals 19 residues. Trimming pared 1 base from V and 0 bases from J, leaving 16 bases between.

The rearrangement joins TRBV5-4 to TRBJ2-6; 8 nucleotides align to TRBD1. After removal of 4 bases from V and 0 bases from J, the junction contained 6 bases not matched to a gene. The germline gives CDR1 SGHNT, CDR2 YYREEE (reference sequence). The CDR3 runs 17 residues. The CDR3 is CASSRDRSFSGANVLTF. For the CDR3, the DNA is TGTGCCAGCAGCCGGGACAGGTCTTTCTCTGGGGCCAACGTCCTGACTTTC.

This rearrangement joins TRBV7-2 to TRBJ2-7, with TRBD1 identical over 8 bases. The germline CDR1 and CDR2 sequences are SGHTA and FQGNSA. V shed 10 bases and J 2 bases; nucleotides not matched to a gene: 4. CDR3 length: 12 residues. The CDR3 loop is CAIQGATYEQYF. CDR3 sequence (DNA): TGTGCCATCCAGGGGGCCACCTACGAGCAGTACTTC.

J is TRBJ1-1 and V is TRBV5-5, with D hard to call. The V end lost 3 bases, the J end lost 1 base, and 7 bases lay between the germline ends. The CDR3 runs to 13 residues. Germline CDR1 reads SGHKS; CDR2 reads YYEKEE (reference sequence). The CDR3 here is CASSSHSNTEAFF. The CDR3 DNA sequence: TGTGCCAGCAGCTCACACTCGAACACTGAAGCTTTCTTT.

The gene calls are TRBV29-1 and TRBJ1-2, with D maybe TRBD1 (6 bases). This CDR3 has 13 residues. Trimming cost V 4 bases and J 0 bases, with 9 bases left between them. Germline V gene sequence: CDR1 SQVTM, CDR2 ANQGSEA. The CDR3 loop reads CSVATGTNYGYTF. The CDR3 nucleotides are TGCAGCGTTGCGACAGGAACTAACTATGGCTACACCTTC. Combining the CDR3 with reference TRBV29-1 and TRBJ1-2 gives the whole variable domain SAVISQKPSRDICQRGTSLTIQCQVDSQVTMMFWYRQQPGQSLTLIATANQGSEATYESGFVIDKFPISRPNLTFSTLTVSNMSPEDSSIYLCSVATGTNYGYTFGSGTRLTVV.